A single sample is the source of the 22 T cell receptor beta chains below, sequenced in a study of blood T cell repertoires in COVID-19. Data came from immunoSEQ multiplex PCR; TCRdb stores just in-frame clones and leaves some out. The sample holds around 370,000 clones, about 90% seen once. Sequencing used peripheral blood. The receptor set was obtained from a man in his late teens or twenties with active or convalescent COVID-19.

The CDR3 nucleotides read TGTGCCAGCAGGAGGGGGCTCGGGACTGAAGCTTTCTTT. Encoded protein: CASRRGLGTEAFF. The chain links TRBV6-5 to TRBJ1-1; 7 bases are shared with TRBD1. CDR1 and CDR2 (germline): MNHEY, SVGAGI. V was pared by 6 bases and J by 5 bases, with 6 bases of the junction left unmatched. This CDR3 comprises 13 residues.

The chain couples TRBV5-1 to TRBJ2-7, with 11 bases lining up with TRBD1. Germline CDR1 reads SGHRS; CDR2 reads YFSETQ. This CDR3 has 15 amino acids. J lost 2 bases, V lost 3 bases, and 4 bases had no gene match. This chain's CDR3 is CASSSGQGATYEQYF. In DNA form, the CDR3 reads TGCGCCAGCAGCTCAGGACAGGGGGCGACCTACGAGCAGTACTTC.

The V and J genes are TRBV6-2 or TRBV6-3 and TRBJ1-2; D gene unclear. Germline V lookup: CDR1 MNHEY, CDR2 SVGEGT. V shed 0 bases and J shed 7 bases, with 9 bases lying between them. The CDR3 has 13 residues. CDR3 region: CASSYSQAPGYTF. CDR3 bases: TGTGCCAGCAGTTACTCCCAGGCCCCTGGCTACACCTTC.

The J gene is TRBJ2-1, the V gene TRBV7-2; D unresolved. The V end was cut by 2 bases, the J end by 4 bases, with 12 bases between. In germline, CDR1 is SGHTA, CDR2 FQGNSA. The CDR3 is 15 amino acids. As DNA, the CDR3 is TGTGCCAGCAGCTTACCATCCCAGATTTACAATGAGCAGTTCTTC. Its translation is CASSLPSQIYNEQFF.

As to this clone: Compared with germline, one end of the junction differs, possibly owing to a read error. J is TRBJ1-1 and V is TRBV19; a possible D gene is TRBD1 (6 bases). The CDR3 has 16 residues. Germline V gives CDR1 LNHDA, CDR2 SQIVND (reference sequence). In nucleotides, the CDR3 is TGTGCCAGTAGTATTGACGGCACAGGGATGAAGACTGAAGCTTTCTTT. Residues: CASSIDGTGMKTEAFF. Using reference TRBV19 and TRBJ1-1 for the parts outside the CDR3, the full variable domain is DGGITQSPKYLFRKEGQNVTLSCEQNLNHDAMYWYRQDPGQGLRLIYYSQIVNDFQKGDIAEGYSVSREKKESFPLTVTSAQKNPTAFYLCASSIDGTGMKTEAFFGQGTRLTVV.

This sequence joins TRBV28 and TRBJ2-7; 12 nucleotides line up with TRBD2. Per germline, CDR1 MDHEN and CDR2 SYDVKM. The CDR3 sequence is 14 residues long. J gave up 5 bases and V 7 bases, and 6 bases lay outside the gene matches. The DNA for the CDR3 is TGTGCCAGCAAACTAGCGGGAGGCCATCACGAGCAGTACTTC. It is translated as CASKLAGGHHEQYF.

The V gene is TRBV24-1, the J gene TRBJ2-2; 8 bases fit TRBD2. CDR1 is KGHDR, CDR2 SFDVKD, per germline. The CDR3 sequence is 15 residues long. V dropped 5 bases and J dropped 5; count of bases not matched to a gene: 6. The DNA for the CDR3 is TGTGCCACCAGTGCGGGAGGGCCGAGTACCGGGGAGCTGTTTTTT. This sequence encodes CATSAGGPSTGELFF.

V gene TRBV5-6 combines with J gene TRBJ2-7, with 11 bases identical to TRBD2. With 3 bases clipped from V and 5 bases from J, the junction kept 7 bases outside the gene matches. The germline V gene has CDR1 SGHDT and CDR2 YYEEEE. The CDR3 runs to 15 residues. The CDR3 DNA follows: TGTGCCAGCAGCTCATTAGCGGGAGGGTGGGACGAGCAGTACTTC. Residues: CASSSLAGGWDEQYF.

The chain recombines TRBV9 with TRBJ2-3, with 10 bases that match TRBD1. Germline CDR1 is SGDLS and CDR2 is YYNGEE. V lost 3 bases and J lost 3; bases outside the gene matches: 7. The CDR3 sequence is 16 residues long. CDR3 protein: CASSEGGQGYTDTQYF. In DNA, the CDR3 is TGTGCCAGCAGCGAGGGGGGACAGGGGTATACAGATACGCAGTATTTT.

The CDR3 sequence is CASSSRSSGGVTDTQYF. For the CDR3, the DNA is TGTGCCAGCAGCTCAAGGTCGAGCGGGGGGGTCACAGATACGCAGTATTTT. The chain links TRBV14 to TRBJ2-3, with 10 bases lining up with TRBD2. With V trimmed by 5 bases and J by 2 bases, 10 bases remained unmatched. Germline CDR1 SGHDN, CDR2 FVKESK. This CDR3 spans 17 amino acids.

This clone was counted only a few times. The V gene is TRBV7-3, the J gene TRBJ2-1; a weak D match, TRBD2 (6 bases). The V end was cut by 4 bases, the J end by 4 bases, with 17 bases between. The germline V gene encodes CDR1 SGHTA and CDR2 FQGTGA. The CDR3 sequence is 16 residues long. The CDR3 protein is CASSSTVAEGYNEQFF. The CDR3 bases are TGTGCCAGCAGCTCCACGGTAGCGGAGGGGTACAATGAGCAGTTCTTC. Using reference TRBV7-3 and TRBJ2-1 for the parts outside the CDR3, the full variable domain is GAGVSQTPSNKVTEKGKYVELRCDPISGHTALYWYRQSLGQGPEFLIYFQGTGAADDSGLPNDRFFAVRPEGSVSTLKIQRTERGDSAVYLCASSSTVAEGYNEQFFGPGTRLTVL.

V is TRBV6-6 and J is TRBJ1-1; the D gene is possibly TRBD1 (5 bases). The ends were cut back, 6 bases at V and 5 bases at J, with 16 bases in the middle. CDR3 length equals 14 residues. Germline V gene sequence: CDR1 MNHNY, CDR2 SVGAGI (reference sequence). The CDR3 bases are TGTGCCAGCAGGATTCGGGCGGGGGGGACTGAAGCTTTCTTT. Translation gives CASRIRAGGTEAFF.

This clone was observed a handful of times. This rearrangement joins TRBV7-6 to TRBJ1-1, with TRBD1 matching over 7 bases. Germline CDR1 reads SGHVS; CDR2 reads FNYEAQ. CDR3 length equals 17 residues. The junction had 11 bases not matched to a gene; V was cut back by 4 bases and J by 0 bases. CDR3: CASSSLRGSLMNTEAFF. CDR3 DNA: TGTGCCAGCAGCTCACTCAGGGGGTCTTTAATGAACACTGAAGCTTTCTTT.

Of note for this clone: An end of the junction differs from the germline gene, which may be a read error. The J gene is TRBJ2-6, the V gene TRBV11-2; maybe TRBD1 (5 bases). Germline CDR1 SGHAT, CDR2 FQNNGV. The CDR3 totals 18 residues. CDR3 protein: CASSLDPPGSSGANVLTF. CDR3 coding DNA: TGTGCCAGCAGCTTAGATCCTCCGGGTAGCTCTGGGGCCAACGTGCTGACTTTC.

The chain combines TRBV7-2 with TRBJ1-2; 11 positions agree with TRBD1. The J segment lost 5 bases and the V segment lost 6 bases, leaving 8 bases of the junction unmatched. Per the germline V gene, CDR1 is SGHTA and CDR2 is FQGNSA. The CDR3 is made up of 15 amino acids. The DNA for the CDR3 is TGTGCCAGCAGGGATGAGGACAGGGGGCCTTATGGCTACACCTTC. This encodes CASRDEDRGPYGYTF.

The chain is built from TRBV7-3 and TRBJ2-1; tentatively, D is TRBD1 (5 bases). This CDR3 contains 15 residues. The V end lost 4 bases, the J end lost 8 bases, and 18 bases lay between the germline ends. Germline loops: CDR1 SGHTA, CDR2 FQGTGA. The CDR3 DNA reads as TGTGCCAGCAGCTCAAAAACGACAGTGGGCCATGAGCAGTTCTTC. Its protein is CASSSKTTVGHEQFF.

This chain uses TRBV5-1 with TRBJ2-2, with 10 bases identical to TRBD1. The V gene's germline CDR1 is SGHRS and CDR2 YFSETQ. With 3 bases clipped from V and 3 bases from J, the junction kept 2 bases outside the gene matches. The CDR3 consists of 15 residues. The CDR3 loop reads CASSYGQGDTGELFF. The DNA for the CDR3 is TGCGCCAGCAGCTACGGACAGGGGGACACCGGGGAGCTGTTTTTT.

The CDR3 loop is CASSSRDRGLSPLHF. CDR3 DNA: TGTGCCAGCAGTTCGAGGGACAGGGGGCTTTCACCCCTCCACTTT. V and J are TRBV27 and TRBJ1-6; TRBD1 agrees at 12 bases. Germline V gene lookup returns CDR1 MNHEY and CDR2 SMNVEV (reference sequence). This CDR3 is built from 15 residues. After removal of 4 bases from V and 9 bases from J, the junction contained 4 bases not matched to a gene.

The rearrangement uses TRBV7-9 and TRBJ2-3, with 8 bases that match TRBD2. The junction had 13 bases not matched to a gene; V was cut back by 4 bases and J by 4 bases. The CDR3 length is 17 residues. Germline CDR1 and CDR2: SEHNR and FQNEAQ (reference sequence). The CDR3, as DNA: TGTGCCAGCAGCTCCCCGATTGGAGCGGGGGTCGCAGATACGCAGTATTTT. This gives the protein CASSSPIGAGVADTQYF.

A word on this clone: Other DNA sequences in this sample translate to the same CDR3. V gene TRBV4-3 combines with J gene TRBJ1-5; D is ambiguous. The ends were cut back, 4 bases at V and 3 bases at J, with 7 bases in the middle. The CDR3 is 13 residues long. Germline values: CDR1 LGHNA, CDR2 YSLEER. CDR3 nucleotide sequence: TGCGCCAGCAGCCTGAGCTACAATCAGCCCCAGCATTTT. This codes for CASSLSYNQPQHF.

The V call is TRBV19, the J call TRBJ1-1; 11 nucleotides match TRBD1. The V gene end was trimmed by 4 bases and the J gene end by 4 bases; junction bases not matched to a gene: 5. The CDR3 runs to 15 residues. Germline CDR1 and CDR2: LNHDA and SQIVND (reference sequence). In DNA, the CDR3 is TGTGCCAGTAGTAGGACAGGGGGCCGGGGCACTGAAGCTTTCTTT. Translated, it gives CASSRTGGRGTEAFF.

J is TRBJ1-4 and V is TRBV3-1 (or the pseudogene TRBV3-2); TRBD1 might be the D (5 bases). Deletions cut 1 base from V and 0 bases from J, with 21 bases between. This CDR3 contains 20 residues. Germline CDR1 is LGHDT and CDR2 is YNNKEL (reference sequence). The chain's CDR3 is CASSQVRDSQNRPTNEKLFF. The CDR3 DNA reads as TGTGCCAGCAGCCAAGTTAGAGACAGCCAGAACAGACCAACTAATGAAAAACTGTTTTTT.